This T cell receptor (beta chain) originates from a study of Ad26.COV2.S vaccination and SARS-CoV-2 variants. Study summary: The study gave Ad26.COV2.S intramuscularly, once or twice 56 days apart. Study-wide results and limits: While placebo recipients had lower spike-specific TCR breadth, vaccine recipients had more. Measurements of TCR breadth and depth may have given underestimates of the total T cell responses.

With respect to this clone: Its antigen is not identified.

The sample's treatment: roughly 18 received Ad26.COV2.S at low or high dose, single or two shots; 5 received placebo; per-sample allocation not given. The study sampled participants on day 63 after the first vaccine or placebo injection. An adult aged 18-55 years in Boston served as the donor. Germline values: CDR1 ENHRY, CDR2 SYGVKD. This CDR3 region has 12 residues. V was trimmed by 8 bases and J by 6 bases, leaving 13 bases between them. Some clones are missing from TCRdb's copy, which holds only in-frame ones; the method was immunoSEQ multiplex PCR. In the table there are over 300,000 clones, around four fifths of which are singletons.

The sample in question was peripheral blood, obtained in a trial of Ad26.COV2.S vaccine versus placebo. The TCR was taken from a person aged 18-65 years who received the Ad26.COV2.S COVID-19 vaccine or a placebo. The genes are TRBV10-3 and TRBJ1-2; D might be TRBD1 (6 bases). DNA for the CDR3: TGTGCCATCCGCTCGGGGGGCAATGGCTACACCTTC. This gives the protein CAIRSGGNGYTF.